One and the same sample provided the 6 T cell receptor beta chains below, sequenced in a study of blood T cell repertoires in COVID-19. The data were produced by immunoSEQ multiplex PCR, yet TCRdb's version contains in-frame clones alone and is incomplete. The data show about 370,000 clones, with almost 90% seen just once and about 6.8% held by the top ten. The sequenced sample was peripheral blood. These receptors all come from a man aged 18 to 29 with active or convalescent COVID-19.

V usage is TRBV30 and J usage is TRBJ1-4; tentatively, D is TRBD1 (6 bases). CDR3 length equals 15 residues. The V gene's germline CDR1 is GTSNPN and CDR2 SVGIG (reference sequence). Trimming stripped 0 bases from V and 7 bases from J, with 15 bases between. CDR3 coding DNA: TGTGCCTGGAGTGTAGGCCAGGGGATTGGTGAAAAACTGTTTTTT. Protein sequence: CAWSVGQGIGEKLFF.

V and J are TRBV2 and TRBJ1-5, with D maybe TRBD1 (6 bases). Germline V CDR1 and CDR2: SNHLY, FYNNEI. This CDR3 spans 15 amino acids. Trimming stripped 2 bases from V and 6 bases from J, with 14 bases between. The CDR3 reads CASSERIQGSQPQHF. CDR3 DNA sequence: TGTGCCAGCAGTGAAAGAATACAGGGTAGTCAGCCCCAGCATTTT.

V usage is TRBV7-9 and J usage is TRBJ1-6; D may be TRBD1 (5 bases). The CDR3 length is 15 residues. Germline loops: CDR1 SEHNR, CDR2 FQNEAQ (reference sequence). The germline V and J ends were trimmed by 1 base and 6 bases, with 10 bases remaining between them. The CDR3 DNA reads as TGTGCCAGCAGCTTAGGCGACAGTGGTAATTCACCCCTCCACTTT. It translates to CASSLGDSGNSPLHF.

The genes are TRBV7-9 and TRBJ1-1, with D maybe TRBD1 (5 bases). There are 15 residues in the CDR3. Germline-derived CDR1 and CDR2 are SEHNR and FQNEAQ (reference sequence). V shed 2 bases and J shed 3 bases, with 13 bases lying between them. The CDR3, as DNA: TGTGCCAGCAGCTTAAGTGGGGGGTGGTACACTGAAGCTTTCTTT. This codes for CASSLSGGWYTEAFF. Complete variable domain (other parts from reference TRBV7-9 and TRBJ1-1): DTGVSQNPRHKITKRGQNVTFRCDPISEHNRLYWYRQTLGQGPEFLTYFQNEAQLEKSRLLSDRFSAERPKGSFSTLEIQRTEQGDSAMYLCASSLSGGWYTEAFFGQGTRLTVV.

V usage is TRBV24-1 and J usage is TRBJ2-1, with 13 bases aligning to TRBD2. The CDR3 loop spans 16 amino acids. J lost 6 bases, V lost 4 bases, and 5 bases had no gene match. Germline V CDR1 and CDR2: KGHDR, SFDVKD. As DNA, the CDR3 is TGTGCCACCAGTGACCGGACTAGCGGGGGCCTCAATGAGCAGTTCTTC. This sequence encodes CATSDRTSGGLNEQFF.

The chain joins TRBV19 to TRBJ1-1, with no clear D. Germline loops: CDR1 LNHDA, CDR2 SQIVND (reference sequence). The length of the CDR3 is 14 residues. Trimming removed 2 bases at V and 1 base at J, with 8 bases between. The CDR3: CASSINSANTEAFF. The CDR3, as DNA: TGTGCCAGTAGTATAAACAGTGCGAACACTGAAGCTTTCTTT.